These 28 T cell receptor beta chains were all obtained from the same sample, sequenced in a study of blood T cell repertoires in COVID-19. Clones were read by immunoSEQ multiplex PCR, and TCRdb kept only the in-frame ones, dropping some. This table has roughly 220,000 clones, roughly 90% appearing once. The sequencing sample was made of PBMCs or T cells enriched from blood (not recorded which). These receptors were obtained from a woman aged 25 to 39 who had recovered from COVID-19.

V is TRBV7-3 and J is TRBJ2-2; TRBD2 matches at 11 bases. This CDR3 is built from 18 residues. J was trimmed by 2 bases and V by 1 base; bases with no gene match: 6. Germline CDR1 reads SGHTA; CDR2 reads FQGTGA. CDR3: CASSLNLAGGTNTGELFF. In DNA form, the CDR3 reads TGTGCCAGCAGCTTAAACCTAGCGGGGGGAACTAACACCGGGGAGCTGTTTTTT. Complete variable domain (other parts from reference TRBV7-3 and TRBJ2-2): GAGVSQTPSNKVTEKGKYVELRCDPISGHTALYWYRQSLGQGPEFLIYFQGTGAADDSGLPNDRFFAVRPEGSVSTLKIQRTERGDSAVYLCASSLNLAGGTNTGELFFGEGSRLTVL.

The chain's CDR3 is CASSSGTDFYGYTF. For the CDR3, the DNA is TGTGCCAGCAGCTCCGGGACAGACTTCTATGGCTACACCTTC. The chain employs TRBV5-6 and TRBJ1-2; 7 bases match TRBD1. The V and J ends lost 3 bases and 4 bases, in that order; junction bases with no gene match: 6. The CDR3 is 14 amino acids. Germline lookup yields CDR1 SGHDT and CDR2 YYEEEE.

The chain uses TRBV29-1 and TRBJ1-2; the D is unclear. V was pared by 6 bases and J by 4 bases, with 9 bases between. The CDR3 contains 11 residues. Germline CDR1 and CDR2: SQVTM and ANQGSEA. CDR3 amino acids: CSVEGIYGYTF. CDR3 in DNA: TGCAGCGTCGAGGGAATCTATGGCTACACCTTC.

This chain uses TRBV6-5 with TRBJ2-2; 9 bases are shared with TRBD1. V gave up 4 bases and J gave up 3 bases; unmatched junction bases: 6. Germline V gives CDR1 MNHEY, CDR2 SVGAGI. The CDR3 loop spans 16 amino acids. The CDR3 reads CASSSPGQGYTGELFF. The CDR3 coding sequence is TGTGCCAGCAGTTCCCCGGGACAGGGCTACACCGGGGAGCTGTTTTTT.

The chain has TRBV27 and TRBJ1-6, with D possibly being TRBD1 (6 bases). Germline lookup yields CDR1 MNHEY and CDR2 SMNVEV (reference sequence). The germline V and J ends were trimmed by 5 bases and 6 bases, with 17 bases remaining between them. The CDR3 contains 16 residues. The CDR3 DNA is TGTGCCAGCAGTCCGGACAGCACTCTAAGTAATTCACCCCTCCACTTT. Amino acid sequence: CASSPDSTLSNSPLHF.

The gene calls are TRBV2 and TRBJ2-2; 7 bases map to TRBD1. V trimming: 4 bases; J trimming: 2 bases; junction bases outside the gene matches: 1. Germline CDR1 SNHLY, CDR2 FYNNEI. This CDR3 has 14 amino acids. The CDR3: CASSGDSNTGELFF. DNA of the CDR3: TGTGCCAGCAGTGGGGACAGTAACACCGGGGAGCTGTTTTTT.

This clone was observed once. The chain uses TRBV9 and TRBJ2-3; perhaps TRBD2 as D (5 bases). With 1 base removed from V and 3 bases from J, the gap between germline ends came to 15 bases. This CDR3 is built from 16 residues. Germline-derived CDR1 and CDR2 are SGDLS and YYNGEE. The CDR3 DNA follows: TGTGCCAGCAGCGTATCTGGGCGGAGGTTTACAGATACGCAGTATTTT. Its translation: CASSVSGRRFTDTQYF.

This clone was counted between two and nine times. The DNA of the CDR3 is TGTGCCAGCAGCCCTACCACCAGGGGGCTTGACTATGGCTACACCTTC. Its translation is CASSPTTRGLDYGYTF. This chain joins TRBV7-8 and TRBJ1-2; 8 bases align to TRBD1. The CDR3 has 16 residues. CDR1 and CDR2 from the germline V gene are SGHVS and FQNEAQ. The V segment lost 5 bases and the J segment 3 bases; nucleotides outside the gene matches: 11.

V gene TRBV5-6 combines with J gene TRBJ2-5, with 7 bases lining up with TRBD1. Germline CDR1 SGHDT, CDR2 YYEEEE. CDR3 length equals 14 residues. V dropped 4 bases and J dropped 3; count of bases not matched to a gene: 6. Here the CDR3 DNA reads TGTGCCAGCAGCCTACCCACAGGGGAAGAGACCCAGTACTTC. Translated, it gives CASSLPTGEETQYF.

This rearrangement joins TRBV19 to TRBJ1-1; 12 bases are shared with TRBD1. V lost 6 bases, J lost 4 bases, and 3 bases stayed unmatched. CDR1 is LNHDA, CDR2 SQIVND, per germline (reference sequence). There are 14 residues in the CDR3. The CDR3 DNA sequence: TGTGCCAGTAGCCCGGGACAGGGGGCCACTGAAGCTTTCTTT. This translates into CASSPGQGATEAFF.

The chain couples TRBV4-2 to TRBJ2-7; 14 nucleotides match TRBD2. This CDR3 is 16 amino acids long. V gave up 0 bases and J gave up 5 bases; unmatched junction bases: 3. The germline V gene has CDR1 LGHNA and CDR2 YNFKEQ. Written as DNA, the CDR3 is TGTGCCAGCAGCCAAGAAGGACTAGCGGGGGGCCACGAGCAGTACTTC. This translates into CASSQEGLAGGHEQYF.

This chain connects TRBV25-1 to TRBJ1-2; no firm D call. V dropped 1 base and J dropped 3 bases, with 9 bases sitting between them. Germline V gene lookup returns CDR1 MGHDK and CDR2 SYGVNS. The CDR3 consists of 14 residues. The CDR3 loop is CASSESGKYYGYTF. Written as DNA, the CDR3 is TGTGCCAGCAGTGAATCAGGAAAATACTATGGCTACACCTTC.

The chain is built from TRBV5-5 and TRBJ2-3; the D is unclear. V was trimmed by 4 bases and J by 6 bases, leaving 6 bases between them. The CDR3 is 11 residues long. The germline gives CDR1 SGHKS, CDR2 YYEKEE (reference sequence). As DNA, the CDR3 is TGTGCCAGCAGCCTGTCGGATACGCAGTATTTT. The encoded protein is CASSLSDTQYF.

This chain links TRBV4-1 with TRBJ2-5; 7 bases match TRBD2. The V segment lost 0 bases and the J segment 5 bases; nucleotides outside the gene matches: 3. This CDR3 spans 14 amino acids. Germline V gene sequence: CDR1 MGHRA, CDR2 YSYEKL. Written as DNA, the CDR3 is TGCGCCAGCAGCCAAGAGGGGGGGGAGGAGACCCAGTACTTC. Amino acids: CASSQEGGEETQYF.

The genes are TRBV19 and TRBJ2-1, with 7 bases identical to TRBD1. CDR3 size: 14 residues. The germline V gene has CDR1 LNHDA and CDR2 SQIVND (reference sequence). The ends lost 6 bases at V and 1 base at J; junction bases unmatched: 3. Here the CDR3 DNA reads TGTGCCAGTAGAGACAGGGTATCCTACAATGAGCAGTTCTTC. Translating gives CASRDRVSYNEQFF.

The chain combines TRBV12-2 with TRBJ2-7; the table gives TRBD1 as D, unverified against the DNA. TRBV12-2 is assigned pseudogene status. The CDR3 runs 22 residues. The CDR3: CASRLAVSSTPKTGGPLYEQYF. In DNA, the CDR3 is TGTGCAAGTCGCTTAGCGGTGTCCTCTACCCCAAAAACAGGGGGACCACTTTACGAGCAGTACTTC.

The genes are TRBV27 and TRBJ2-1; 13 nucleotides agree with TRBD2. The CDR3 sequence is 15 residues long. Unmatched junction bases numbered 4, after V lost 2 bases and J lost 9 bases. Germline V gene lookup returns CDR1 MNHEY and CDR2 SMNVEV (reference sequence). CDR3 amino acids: CASSLGGLAGSEQFF. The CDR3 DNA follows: TGTGCCAGCAGTTTAGGGGGACTAGCGGGGAGTGAGCAGTTCTTC.

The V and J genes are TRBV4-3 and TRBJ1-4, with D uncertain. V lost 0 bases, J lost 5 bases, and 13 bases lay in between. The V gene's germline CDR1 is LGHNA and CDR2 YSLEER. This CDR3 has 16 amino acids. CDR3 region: CASSQESARLNEKLFF. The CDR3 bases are TGCGCCAGCAGCCAAGAGTCTGCCAGGCTAAATGAAAAACTGTTTTTT.

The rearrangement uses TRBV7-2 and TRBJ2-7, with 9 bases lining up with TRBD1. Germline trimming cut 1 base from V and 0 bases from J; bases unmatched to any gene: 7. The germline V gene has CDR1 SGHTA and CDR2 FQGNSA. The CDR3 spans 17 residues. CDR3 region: CASSLGGTGTTSYEQYF. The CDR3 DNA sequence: TGTGCCAGCAGCTTAGGCGGGACAGGGACTACCTCCTACGAGCAGTACTTC.

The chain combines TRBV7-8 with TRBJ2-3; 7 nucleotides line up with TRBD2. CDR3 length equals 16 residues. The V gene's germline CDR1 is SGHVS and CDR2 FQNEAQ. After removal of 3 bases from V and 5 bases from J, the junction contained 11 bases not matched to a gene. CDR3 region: CASSFGLRGTGDTQYF. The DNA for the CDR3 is TGTGCCAGCAGCTTTGGGTTGCGGGGGACCGGAGATACGCAGTATTTT.

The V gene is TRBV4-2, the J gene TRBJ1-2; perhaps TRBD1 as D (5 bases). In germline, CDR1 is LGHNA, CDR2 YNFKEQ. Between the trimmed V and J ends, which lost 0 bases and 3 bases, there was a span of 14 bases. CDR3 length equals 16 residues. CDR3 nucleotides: TGTGCCAGCAGCCAAGATTGGGGCAGGGTGGACTATGGCTACACCTTC. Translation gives CASSQDWGRVDYGYTF.

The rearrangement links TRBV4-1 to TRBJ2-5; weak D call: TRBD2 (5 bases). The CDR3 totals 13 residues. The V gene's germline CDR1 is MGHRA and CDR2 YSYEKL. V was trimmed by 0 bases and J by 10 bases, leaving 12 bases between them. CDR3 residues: CASSQDEGRDQYF. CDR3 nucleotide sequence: TGCGCCAGCAGCCAAGATGAGGGCCGGGACCAGTACTTC.

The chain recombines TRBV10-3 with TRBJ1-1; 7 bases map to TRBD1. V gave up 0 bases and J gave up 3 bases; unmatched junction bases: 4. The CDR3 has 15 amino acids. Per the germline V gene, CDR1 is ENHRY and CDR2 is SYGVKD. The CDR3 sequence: CAISESRDSYTEAFF. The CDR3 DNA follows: TGTGCCATCAGTGAGTCACGGGACAGCTACACTGAAGCTTTCTTT.

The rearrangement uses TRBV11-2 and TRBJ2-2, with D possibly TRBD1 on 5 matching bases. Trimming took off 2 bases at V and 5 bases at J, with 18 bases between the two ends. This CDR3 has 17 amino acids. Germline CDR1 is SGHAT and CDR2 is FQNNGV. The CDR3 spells CASSLRPAGLGTGELFF. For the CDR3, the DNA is TGTGCCAGCAGCTTAAGGCCTGCAGGGTTGGGGACCGGGGAGCTGTTTTTT.

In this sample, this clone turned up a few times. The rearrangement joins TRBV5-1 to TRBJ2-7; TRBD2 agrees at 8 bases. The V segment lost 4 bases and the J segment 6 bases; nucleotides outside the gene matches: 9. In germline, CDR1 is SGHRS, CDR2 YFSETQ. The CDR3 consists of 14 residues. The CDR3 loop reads CASSRGGNPSEQYF. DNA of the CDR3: TGCGCCAGCAGCCGGGGGGGGAACCCCTCCGAGCAGTACTTC.

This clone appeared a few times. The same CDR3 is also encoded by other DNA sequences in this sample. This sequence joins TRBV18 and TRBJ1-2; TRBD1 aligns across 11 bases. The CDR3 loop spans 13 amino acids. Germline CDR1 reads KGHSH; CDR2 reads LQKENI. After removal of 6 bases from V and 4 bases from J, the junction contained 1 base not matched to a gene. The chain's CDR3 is CASSGTGGYGYTF. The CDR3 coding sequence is TGTGCCAGCTCCGGGACAGGGGGCTATGGCTACACCTTC. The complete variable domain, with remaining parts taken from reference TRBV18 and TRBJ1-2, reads NAGVMQNPRHLVRRRGQEARLRCSPMKGHSHVYWYRQLPEEGLKFMVYLQKENIIDESGMPKERFSAEFPKEGPSILRIQQVVRGDSAAYFCASSGTGGYGYTFGSGTRLTVV.

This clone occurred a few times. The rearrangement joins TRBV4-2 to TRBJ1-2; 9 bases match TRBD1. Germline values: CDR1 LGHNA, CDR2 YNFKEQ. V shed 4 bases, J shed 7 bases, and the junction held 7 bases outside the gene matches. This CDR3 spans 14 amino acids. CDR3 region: CASSLPGQGSGYTF. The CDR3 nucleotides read TGTGCCAGCAGCCTACCGGGACAGGGCAGTGGCTACACCTTC.

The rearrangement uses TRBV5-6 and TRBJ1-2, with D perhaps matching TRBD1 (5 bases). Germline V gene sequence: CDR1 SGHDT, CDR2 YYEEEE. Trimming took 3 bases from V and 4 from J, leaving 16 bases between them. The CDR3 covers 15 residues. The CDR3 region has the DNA TGTGCCAGCAGCTATAGACGACAGTCCCTCTATGGCTACACCTTC. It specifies CASSYRRQSLYGYTF.